This T cell receptor beta chain was documented in a study of OX40 agonist ivuxolimab in advanced cancers. The data were produced by immunoSEQ multiplex PCR, yet TCRdb's version contains in-frame clones alone and is incomplete. The sample gives thousands of clones, around 74% of which show up once; 25% is in the top ten. The germline V and J ends were trimmed by 1 base and 2 bases, with 16 bases remaining between them. The CDR3 has 16 residues. The germline gives CDR1 SQVTM, CDR2 ANQGSEA. Specimen: CD4+ or CD8+ T cells sorted from blood, collected in a trial of the OX40 agonist ivuxolimab. The chain has TRBV29-1 and TRBJ2-3; weak D call: TRBD2 (6 bases). The source is an adult with an advanced solid tumor such as melanoma, head and neck, liver or kidney cancer. CDR3 loop: CSVEGGESAATDTQYF. As DNA, the CDR3 is TGCAGCGTTGAAGGGGGGGAATCCGCAGCCACAGATACGCAGTATTTT.